Shown below are 28 T cell receptor beta chains from a single sample sequenced in a study of beta chain features in type 1 diabetes (dated 2018 in TCRdb). Library method: the immunoSEQ multiplex PCR assay. The High Capacity cDNA Reverse Transcription Kit was used to reverse transcribe all of the isolated RNA, meaning that expressed TCRB transcripts were what got sequenced. As stored in TCRdb, this immuneACCESS dataset retains in-frame rearrangements with V and J assigned. A fraction of the clones does not appear; measured against another copy, unresolved V genes explain less than half of the discrepancy, and the remainder lacks a known reason. In this sample the table shows hundreds of thousands of clones, roughly 16% of which occur a single time. Of the sample, 0.093% is held by the ten largest clones. The sequenced sample consisted of naive CD4+ T cells from blood. The sample's cell subset or site label, in plain terms: true naive CD4+ T cells. The receptors come from a man aged 18-30 years in good health.

The chain combines TRBV28 with TRBJ1-2, with D maybe TRBD1 (5 bases). The germline V gene has CDR1 MDHEN and CDR2 SYDVKM. This CDR3 is built from 12 residues. V lost 6 bases to trimming and J lost 8 bases, with 13 bases between them. CDR3 bases: TGTGCCAGCAGCAAGATTTGGGACGGCTACACCTTC. This gives the protein CASSKIWDGYTF.

The chain recombines TRBV2 with TRBJ2-7; no clear D gene. V was clipped by 3 bases and J by 7 bases, with 7 bases between them. This CDR3 has 11 residues. CDR1 and CDR2 (germline): SNHLY, FYNNEI. The CDR3 coding sequence is TGTGCCAGCAGTGATACGCGGGAGCAGTACTTC. As protein: CASSDTREQYF.

The chain carries TRBV5-1 and TRBJ1-5; D unresolved. Germline CDR1 and CDR2: SGHRS and YFSETQ. V shed 0 bases and J shed 0 bases, with 4 bases lying between them. There are 14 residues in the CDR3. In DNA, the CDR3 is TGCGCCAGCAGCTTGGAACCTAGCAATCAGCCCCAGCATTTT. This translates into CASSLEPSNQPQHF.

This clone was seen only a few times. This rearrangement joins TRBV10-3 to TRBJ2-7, with a tentative D call TRBD1 (7 bases). The germline V gene encodes CDR1 ENHRY and CDR2 SYGVKD. V lost 5 bases, J lost 4 bases, and 18 bases lay in between. The CDR3 covers 15 residues. The chain's CDR3 is CAISQGGQGTYEQYF. CDR3 nucleotide sequence: TGTGCCATCAGTCAGGGGGGCCAGGGCACGTACGAGCAGTACTTC.

The V gene is TRBV27, the J gene TRBJ2-7, with 7 bases fitting TRBD1. The CDR3 loop spans 15 amino acids. V trimming: 2 bases; J trimming: 4 bases; junction bases outside the gene matches: 8. Germline CDR1 and CDR2: MNHEY and SMNVEV (reference sequence). The CDR3 spells CASSLMVRGIYEQYF. CDR3 coding DNA: TGTGCCAGCAGTTTAATGGTCAGGGGGATTTACGAGCAGTACTTC.

The sample holds a few counts of this clone. This sequence joins TRBV19 and TRBJ2-1; a possible D gene is TRBD1 (5 bases). V shed 2 bases and J shed 7 bases, with 18 bases lying between them. Germline CDR1 LNHDA, CDR2 SQIVND (reference sequence). The CDR3 extends over 16 amino acids. In DNA, the CDR3 is TGTGCCAGTAGTATAAGACAAAGGGCAGGGATTAATGAGCAGTTCTTC. Its translation is CASSIRQRAGINEQFF.

This clone was observed a handful of times. J is TRBJ2-1 and V is TRBV18; TRBD2 matches 10 bases. The length of the CDR3 is 16 residues. Trimming cost V 4 bases and J 5 bases; bases outside gene matches: 8. Germline V CDR1 and CDR2: KGHSH, LQKENI. CDR3 loop: CASSLSAGGPNNEQFF. CDR3 DNA: TGTGCCAGCTCACTTTCAGCGGGAGGGCCTAACAATGAGCAGTTCTTC.

As to this clone: Other DNA sequences in the same sample also yield this CDR3. The chain is built from TRBV7-9 and TRBJ1-5; no clear D gene. Trimming took off 2 bases at V and 0 bases at J, with 8 bases between the two ends. The CDR3 runs to 15 residues. CDR1 is SEHNR and CDR2 is FQNEAQ in the germline V gene (reference sequence). DNA of the CDR3: TGTGCCAGCAGCTTAACCGGGGATAGCAATCAGCCCCAGCATTTT. This translates into CASSLTGDSNQPQHF.

The gene calls are TRBV29-1 and TRBJ2-7, with TRBD1 matching over 10 bases. Trimming removed 5 bases from V and 2 bases from J; junction bases left unmatched: 3. This CDR3 has 13 residues. Per germline, CDR1 SQVTM and CDR2 ANQGSEA. CDR3 bases: TGCAGCGTTACCGGGACAGGGGCCTACGAGCAGTACTTC. Translating gives CSVTGTGAYEQYF.

This clone was observed a handful of times. The chain combines TRBV28 with TRBJ2-7, with 8 bases fitting TRBD1. This CDR3 region has 14 residues. Germline values: CDR1 MDHEN, CDR2 SYDVKM. V was pared by 5 bases and J by 3 bases, with 6 bases of the junction left unmatched. The DNA for the CDR3 is TGTGCCAGCAGTCCAGGGGGCGTTATCTACGAGCAGTACTTC. Translating gives CASSPGGVIYEQYF. Filled out from reference TRBV28 and TRBJ2-7, the complete variable domain reads DVKVTQSSRYLVKRTGEKVFLECVQDMDHENMFWYRQDPGLGLRLIYFSYDVKMKEKGDIPEGYSVSREKKERFSLILESASTNQTSMYLCASSPGGVIYEQYFGPGTRLTVT.

There are a few counts of this clone. The chain uses TRBV5-4 and TRBJ2-1; 9 nucleotides line up with TRBD2. V shed 1 base and J 2 bases; nucleotides not matched to a gene: 7. Germline CDR1 is SGHNT and CDR2 is YYREEE (reference sequence). The CDR3 consists of 17 residues. The CDR3 region has the DNA TGTGCCAGCAGCTTGTCGGGACTAGCCCTGACCTACAATGAGCAGTTCTTC. This encodes CASSLSGLALTYNEQFF. Looking up the rest from reference TRBV5-4 and TRBJ2-1 gives the full variable domain: ETGVTQSPTHLIKTRGQQVTLRCSSQSGHNTVSWYQQALGQGPQFIFQYYREEENGRGNFPPRFSGLQFPNYSSELNVNALELDDSALYLCASSLSGLALTYNEQFFGPGTRLTVL.

This clone was counted between two and nine times. The chain combines TRBV4-1 with TRBJ2-1; no firm D call. V was cut by 3 bases and J by 0 bases, with 9 bases left in between. Germline CDR1 MGHRA, CDR2 YSYEKL. This CDR3 has 15 residues. The CDR3 DNA sequence: TGCGCCAGCAGCCATCGACCCGTCTCCTACAATGAGCAGTTCTTC. It specifies CASSHRPVSYNEQFF.

This clone was detected a few times. The CDR3: CASRDSGYSNQPQHF. Written as DNA, the CDR3 is TGTGCCAGCAGGGACAGTGGGTATAGCAATCAGCCCCAGCATTTT. The chain links TRBV6-1 to TRBJ1-5, with D possibly being TRBD1 (6 bases). CDR1 is MNHNS and CDR2 is SASEGT in the germline V gene. There are 15 residues in the CDR3. Between the trimmed V and J ends, which lost 6 bases and 0 bases, there was a span of 12 bases.

The J gene is TRBJ2-5, the V gene TRBV4-2, with D possibly matching TRBD1 (6 bases). The V end lost 3 bases, the J end lost 4 bases, and 12 bases lay between the germline ends. Germline CDR1 and CDR2: LGHNA and YNFKEQ. This CDR3 has 14 amino acids. DNA of the CDR3: TGTGCCAGCAGCCAGCCGGACAGAAGAGAGACCCAGTACTTC. Translation gives CASSQPDRRETQYF.

This clone was seen only a few times. The gene calls are TRBV5-4 and TRBJ2-7, with 7 positions matching TRBD1. Germline values: CDR1 SGHNT, CDR2 YYREEE (reference sequence). Trimming at V came to 3 bases and at J to 3 bases, leaving 6 bases not matched to a gene. The CDR3 is 14 residues long. CDR3 coding DNA: TGTGCCAGCAGCTACGGGACAGACCTCTACGAGCAGTACTTC. This encodes CASSYGTDLYEQYF. The full variable domain, its missing parts supplied by reference TRBV5-4 and TRBJ2-7, is ETGVTQSPTHLIKTRGQQVTLRCSSQSGHNTVSWYQQALGQGPQFIFQYYREEENGRGNFPPRFSGLQFPNYSSELNVNALELDDSALYLCASSYGTDLYEQYFGPGTRLTVT.

This clone was recorded a few times. The CDR3 reads CASSLRRSYNEQFF. The DNA of the CDR3 is TGTGCCAGTAGTCTTCGGAGGTCCTACAATGAGCAGTTCTTC. V usage is TRBV19 and J usage is TRBJ2-1; weak D call: TRBD2 (5 bases). Deletions cut 5 bases from V and 1 base from J, with 9 bases between. CDR1 and CDR2 from the germline V gene are LNHDA and SQIVND (reference sequence). CDR3 size: 14 residues.

The chain uses TRBV10-3 and TRBJ1-6; TRBD1 matches at 8 bases. CDR1 and CDR2 from the germline V gene are ENHRY and SYGVKD. The V and J ends lost 6 bases and 5 bases, in that order; junction bases with no gene match: 3. The CDR3 is 14 residues long. The CDR3 spells CAISSQGDNSPLHF. DNA for the CDR3: TGTGCCATCAGCTCACAGGGGGATAATTCACCCCTCCACTTT.

V is TRBV28 and J is TRBJ1-1; 8 bases line up with TRBD1. V trimming: 6 bases; J trimming: 4 bases; junction bases outside the gene matches: 7. This CDR3 is 14 amino acids long. Germline CDR1 MDHEN, CDR2 SYDVKM. The CDR3 loop reads CASSQGQVSTEAFF. In DNA form, the CDR3 reads TGTGCCAGCAGCCAGGGACAGGTTAGCACTGAAGCTTTCTTT. Variable domain in full (rest from reference TRBV28 and TRBJ1-1): DVKVTQSSRYLVKRTGEKVFLECVQDMDHENMFWYRQDPGLGLRLIYFSYDVKMKEKGDIPEGYSVSREKKERFSLILESASTNQTSMYLCASSQGQVSTEAFFGQGTRLTVV.

The J gene is TRBJ1-6, the V gene TRBV28; D call uncertain. Trimming removed 2 bases at V and 6 bases at J, with 11 bases between. This CDR3 comprises 15 residues. Per the germline V gene, CDR1 is MDHEN and CDR2 is SYDVKM. The CDR3 is CASSLVLLVNSPLHF. The CDR3 DNA reads as TGTGCCAGCAGTTTAGTCTTGCTGGTTAATTCACCCCTCCACTTT.

This clone was seen a handful of times. The rearrangement links TRBV5-5 to TRBJ1-1, with D perhaps matching TRBD1 (6 bases). Trimming took off 3 bases at V and 7 bases at J, with 7 bases between the two ends. The CDR3 is 11 residues long. Germline V gene data show CDR1 as SGHKS and CDR2 as YYEKEE (reference sequence). The CDR3 DNA is TGTGCCAGCAGCTCGGACAGTGAAGCTTTCTTT. Translated: CASSSDSEAFF.

The chain employs TRBV11-2 and TRBJ2-7; weak D call: TRBD2 (5 bases). CDR1 is SGHAT and CDR2 is FQNNGV in the germline V gene. The germline V and J ends were trimmed by 3 bases and 2 bases, with 11 bases remaining between them. The CDR3 length is 14 residues. CDR3: CASSFQRGPYEQYF. The CDR3, as DNA: TGTGCCAGCAGCTTTCAACGAGGGCCCTACGAGCAGTACTTC.

The rearrangement uses TRBV19 and TRBJ2-5; 8 bases match TRBD1. Germline V gene lookup returns CDR1 LNHDA and CDR2 SQIVND (reference sequence). CDR3 size: 15 residues. The junction had 8 bases not matched to a gene; V was cut back by 3 bases and J by 5 bases. CDR3 loop: CASSIFGTGGETQYF. For the CDR3, the DNA is TGTGCCAGTAGTATTTTCGGCACAGGGGGGGAGACCCAGTACTTC.

In this sample, this clone turned up a few times. V usage is TRBV18 and J usage is TRBJ1-6, with D perhaps matching TRBD1 (5 bases). Germline V gene data show CDR1 as KGHSH and CDR2 as LQKENI. The CDR3 sequence is 15 residues long. The ends were cut back, 2 bases at V and 8 bases at J, with 13 bases in the middle. The CDR3, as DNA: TGTGCCAGCTCACCATTAACGGGACCCCATTCACCCCTCCACTTT. It translates to CASSPLTGPHSPLHF.

This clone was recorded a few times. J is TRBJ2-1 and V is TRBV9; no clear D gene. V dropped 4 bases and J dropped 8 bases, with 22 bases sitting between them. Germline CDR1 SGDLS, CDR2 YYNGEE. The CDR3 has 16 residues. The CDR3 DNA follows: TGTGCCAGCAGCACCCTGAGCCGCTCGCTTCTGCATGAGCAGTTCTTC. Its translation: CASSTLSRSLLHEQFF.

The table lists this clone with a few counts. The genes are TRBV5-4 and TRBJ2-7; 7 nucleotides match TRBD1. The germline V gene has CDR1 SGHNT and CDR2 YYREEE (reference sequence). The CDR3 is 14 amino acids. V was pared by 4 bases and J by 7 bases, with 11 bases of the junction left unmatched. DNA for the CDR3: TGTGCCAGCAGCCCCCGACAGGGCCCCTTGGAGCAGTACTTC. Its protein product is CASSPRQGPLEQYF. The full variable domain, with the rest looked up from reference TRBV5-4 and TRBJ2-7, is ETGVTQSPTHLIKTRGQQVTLRCSSQSGHNTVSWYQQALGQGPQFIFQYYREEENGRGNFPPRFSGLQFPNYSSELNVNALELDDSALYLCASSPRQGPLEQYFGPGTRLTVT.

This clone was picked up a small number of times. The chain couples TRBV15 to TRBJ1-2; D may be TRBD1 (5 bases). The length of the CDR3 is 13 residues. V lost 1 base to trimming and J lost 8 bases, with 11 bases between them. Germline values: CDR1 LNHNV, CDR2 YYDKDF (reference sequence). The CDR3 bases are TGTGCCACCAGCAGAGGGGTGGGGGACGGCTACACCTTC. Translation gives CATSRGVGDGYTF.

In its sample, this clone was seen a few times. V usage is TRBV7-9 and J usage is TRBJ1-1; no definite D call. V lost 8 bases, J lost 1 base, and 11 bases lay in between. Germline loops: CDR1 SEHNR, CDR2 FQNEAQ (reference sequence). The CDR3 covers 13 residues. CDR3 DNA: TGTGCCAGCTCGTTCACCTCGAACACTGAAGCTTTCTTT. This codes for CASSFTSNTEAFF.

This clone was recorded a few times. This sample includes further DNA sequences coding for the same CDR3. The chain uses TRBV2 and TRBJ1-2; D perhaps matches TRBD1 (6 bases). Germline V CDR1 and CDR2: SNHLY, FYNNEI. Between the trimmed V and J ends, which lost 6 bases and 2 bases, there was a span of 10 bases. The length of the CDR3 is 13 residues. DNA for the CDR3: TGTGCCAGCAGCGGGGACATCAACTATGGCTACACCTTC. As protein: CASSGDINYGYTF.